This TCR beta chain was found in a study of cytomegalovirus exposure and HLA in healthy donors. Study at large: The 90 to 150 validation repertoires used the same platform as the 666 first-cohort repertoires, a later analysis reported. Whole-study findings and limits: The tendency of first-cohort TCR clusters to co-occur in the approximately 120 validation repertoires was identified by a subsequent analysis. It was around 160 TCR beta chains that were listed as cytomegalovirus-associated. Per published reports, the classifier diagnosed cytomegalovirus status with high specificity and sensitivity.

Produced via immunoSEQ multiplex PCR; TCRdb's table is partial and in-frame only. The sample holds fewer than 200,000 clones; around 96% are singletons and the top ten take 0.89%. This CDR3 has 13 residues. Trimming stripped 0 bases from V and 5 bases from J, with 8 bases between. CDR1 SGHDT and CDR2 YYEEEE come from the germline V gene. As to this clone: Its target is unknown.

Sequenced input: PBMCs. This sequence joins TRBV5-6 and TRBJ2-5; D is unresolved. This receptor was obtained from a woman aged 18-29 years in good health and CMV-seronegative. This CDR3 is CASSLAVGETQYF. CDR3 bases: TGTGCCAGCAGCTTGGCTGTGGGCGAGACCCAGTACTTC.